The next 20 T cell receptor beta chains were all read from a single sample in a study of cytomegalovirus exposure and HLA in healthy donors. PCR used 60 Vbeta primers and 13 Jbeta primers. Using immunoSEQ multiplex PCR, the repertoire was profiled, and TCRdb retains in-frame clones only, with some absent. The sample consists of about 100,000 clones, more than 70% of them appearing once. Sequenced input: PBMCs. Source of these receptors: a woman in her sixties or seventies in good health and CMV-seropositive.

This clone is a singleton in its sample. The chain couples TRBV4-1 to TRBJ2-5, with D unclear. The V gene lost 1 base and the J gene lost 1 base, with 7 bases spanning the gap. CDR1 is MGHRA and CDR2 is YSYEKL in the germline V gene. The CDR3 is 14 residues long. The CDR3 is CASSQGNSQETQYF. In DNA form, the CDR3 reads TGCGCCAGCAGCCAAGGCAACAGCCAAGAGACCCAGTACTTC.

This clone was picked up one time. V is TRBV27 and J is TRBJ2-3; 11 nucleotides match TRBD2. The J segment lost 6 bases and the V segment lost 6 bases, leaving 2 bases of the junction unmatched. Germline V gives CDR1 MNHEY, CDR2 SMNVEV (reference sequence). The CDR3 extends over 13 amino acids. The CDR3 DNA reads TGTGCCAGCAGACTAGCGGGAGCGGATACGCAGTATTTT. Translated: CASRLAGADTQYF.

This clone came up once. The V and J genes are TRBV19 and TRBJ2-7; 7 nucleotides match TRBD2. The CDR3 has 15 residues. V lost 4 bases to trimming and J lost 0 bases; unmatched junction nucleotides: 6. Germline V gives CDR1 LNHDA, CDR2 SQIVND (reference sequence). CDR3 coding DNA: TGTGCCAGTAGTAGGGCGGGACTAAACTCCTACGAGCAGTACTTC. It specifies CASSRAGLNSYEQYF.

This clone came up a few times. One end of the junction does not line up with germline, which may come from a read error. This chain connects TRBV7-9 to TRBJ1-5, with TRBD1 matching over 7 bases. CDR1 SEHNR and CDR2 FQNEAQ come from the germline V gene (reference sequence). The CDR3 is 14 amino acids. CDR3 sequence: CSSSPQGVGQPQHF. The CDR3 DNA follows: TGTTCCAGCAGCCCGCAGGGGGTAGGGCAGCCCCAGCATTTT.

There are a few counts of this clone. The genes are TRBV14 and TRBJ1-2; D possibly corresponds to TRBD1 (6 bases). With 0 bases removed from V and 0 bases from J, the gap between germline ends came to 11 bases. The CDR3 covers 16 residues. Germline CDR1 SGHDN, CDR2 FVKESK. The CDR3 sequence: CASSQDSWTANYGYTF. The CDR3 coding sequence is TGTGCCAGCAGCCAAGATTCGTGGACAGCTAACTATGGCTACACCTTC. Filled out from reference TRBV14 and TRBJ1-2, the complete variable domain reads EAGVTQFPSHSVIEKGQTVTLRCDPISGHDNLYWYRRVMGKEIKFLLHFVKESKQDESGMPNNRFLAERTGGTYSTLKVQPAELEDSGVYFCASSQDSWTANYGYTFGSGTRLTVV.

The J gene is TRBJ1-1, the V gene TRBV7-3, with a possible D match to TRBD1 (6 bases). Germline V CDR1 and CDR2: SGHTA, FQGTGA. Trimming stripped 3 bases from V and 5 bases from J, with 10 bases between. CDR3 length: 13 amino acids. CDR3: CASSFGTKTEAFF. CDR3 coding DNA: TGTGCCAGCAGCTTTGGGACAAAGACTGAAGCTTTCTTT.

The CDR3, as DNA: TGTGCCAGCAGTATATCGGGACAGTTGAACACTGAAGCTTTCTTT. Protein: CASSISGQLNTEAFF. The V and J genes are TRBV7-3 and TRBJ1-1; 7 positions agree with TRBD1. J was trimmed by 0 bases and V by 6 bases; bases with no gene match: 7. Germline values: CDR1 SGHTA, CDR2 FQGTGA. The CDR3 is 15 residues long. Full variable domain (outside the CDR3, taken from reference TRBV7-3 and TRBJ1-1): GAGVSQTPSNKVTEKGKYVELRCDPISGHTALYWYRQSLGQGPEFLIYFQGTGAADDSGLPNDRFFAVRPEGSVSTLKIQRTERGDSAVYLCASSISGQLNTEAFFGQGTRLTVV.

The table lists this clone with a few counts. This chain links TRBV2 with TRBJ1-5; perhaps TRBD1 as D (6 bases). Germline lookup yields CDR1 SNHLY and CDR2 FYNNEI. The CDR3 runs 14 residues. V was shortened by 2 bases and J by 7 bases, with 12 bases between the two germline ends. In DNA form, the CDR3 reads TGTGCCAGCAGTGAATCAGGGGTTAAGCAGCCCCAGCATTTT. Its protein product is CASSESGVKQPQHF.

The gene calls are TRBV6-5 and TRBJ2-1; 8 bases align to TRBD2. Germline CDR1 reads MNHEY; CDR2 reads SVGAGI. V lost 6 bases and J lost 6; bases outside the gene matches: 7. The CDR3 contains 14 residues. The CDR3 DNA follows: TGTGCCAGCAGCTCCGGGACTAGTGTCAATGAGCAGTTCTTC. This sequence encodes CASSSGTSVNEQFF.

V gene TRBV9 combines with J gene TRBJ2-5, with D tentatively TRBD2 (6 bases). The tail of the sequence fits TRBJ2-7 better, so the J call may be wrong. The length of the CDR3 is 14 residues. The germline V gene encodes CDR1 SGDLS and CDR2 YYNGEE. CDR3 residues: CASSPRRRGGEQYF. The CDR3, as DNA: TGTGCCAGCAGCCCCCGTCGGAGGGGAGGCGAGCAGTACTTC.

V and J are TRBV28 and TRBJ2-6; TRBD1 matches at 7 bases. Germline values: CDR1 MDHEN, CDR2 SYDVKM. The V and J ends lost 3 bases and 6 bases, in that order; junction bases with no gene match: 2. There are 14 residues in the CDR3. CDR3 sequence: CASSLGQPANVLTF. CDR3 nucleotides: TGTGCCAGCAGTTTGGGACAGCCGGCCAACGTCCTGACTTTC.

This clone occurred a few times. The CDR3 is CASSPISGTYEQYF. As DNA, the CDR3 is TGTGCCAGCAGCCCCATTAGCGGGACCTACGAGCAGTACTTC. V is TRBV6-5 and J is TRBJ2-7; 8 nucleotides line up with TRBD2. V lost 6 bases and J lost 2; bases outside the gene matches: 6. Germline CDR1 reads MNHEY; CDR2 reads SVGAGI. CDR3 length: 14 amino acids.

This sequence joins TRBV28 and TRBJ2-1; 8 bases are shared with TRBD2. The germline gives CDR1 MDHEN, CDR2 SYDVKM. Losses at the gene ends were 5 bases for V and 9 bases for J; bases not matched to a gene: 6. The CDR3 covers 13 residues. The CDR3 region is CASSLSGNGEQFF. DNA for the CDR3: TGTGCCAGCAGTCTTAGCGGGAACGGTGAGCAGTTCTTC.

CDR3 region: CASSPTSGYGYTF. The CDR3, as DNA: TGTGCCAGCAGTCCAACCTCGGGCTATGGCTACACCTTC. The rearrangement links TRBV27 to TRBJ1-2; D call uncertain. Germline assignment: CDR1 MNHEY and CDR2 SMNVEV (reference sequence). This CDR3 spans 13 amino acids. V lost 5 bases and J 4 bases, leaving 11 bases between the germline ends.

This chain links TRBV29-1 with TRBJ1-3; 8 nucleotides align to TRBD1. The V gene's germline CDR1 is SQVTM and CDR2 ANQGSEA. V was clipped by 2 bases and J by 8 bases; unmatched bases: 11. The CDR3 spans 15 residues. The CDR3 nucleotides read TGCAGCGTTGAAATTTGGAGCAGGGGGCGGGACACCATATATTTT. Translated: CSVEIWSRGRDTIYF.

This clone turned up a few times. The chain joins TRBV7-9 to TRBJ2-5, with 13 bases identical to TRBD2. V trimming: 6 bases; J trimming: 1 base; junction bases outside the gene matches: 5. The CDR3 has 16 residues. Germline V gives CDR1 SEHNR, CDR2 FQNEAQ (reference sequence). This CDR3 reads CASRQTSGRPQETQYF. DNA of the CDR3: TGTGCCAGCAGACAGACTAGCGGGAGGCCCCAAGAGACCCAGTACTTC.

The V and J genes are TRBV5-1 and TRBJ2-1, with TRBD1 as a possible D gene (6 bases). Germline V gene data show CDR1 as SGHRS and CDR2 as YFSETQ. V dropped 2 bases and J dropped 0 bases, with 18 bases sitting between them. The CDR3 length is 18 residues. CDR3 sequence: CASSFSTYRASSYNEQFF. DNA for the CDR3: TGCGCCAGCAGCTTTTCTACTTACAGGGCTAGCTCCTACAATGAGCAGTTCTTC.

The rearrangement joins TRBV10-2 to TRBJ2-3, with TRBD2 identical over 7 bases. The V and J ends lost 0 bases and 7 bases, in that order; junction bases with no gene match: 16. CDR1 is WSHSY and CDR2 is SAAADI in the germline V gene. The CDR3 extends over 18 amino acids. CDR3 residues: CASSESWTSSPKPNTQYF. Here the CDR3 DNA reads TGCGCCAGCAGTGAGTCGTGGACTAGTTCCCCCAAGCCCAATACGCAGTATTTT.

V and J are TRBV18 and TRBJ1-1; the D gene is possibly TRBD1 (5 bases). The V gene lost 4 bases and the J gene lost 7 bases, with 13 bases spanning the gap. Per the germline V gene, CDR1 is KGHSH and CDR2 is LQKENI. The CDR3 has 13 amino acids. In nucleotides, the CDR3 is TGTGCCAGCTCACTCCAGGGACTGGGTGAAGCTTTCTTT. Translating it yields CASSLQGLGEAFF.

This clone was detected only once. The CDR3 DNA follows: TGTGCCAGCAGGGCGGGGTTGTCTGGTGGCTACACCTTC. Translating gives CASRAGLSGGYTF. The rearrangement uses TRBV2 and TRBJ1-2; D unclear. Looked up from germline, CDR1 is SNHLY and CDR2 is FYNNEI. Trimming removed 6 bases at V and 7 bases at J, with 15 bases between. CDR3 size: 13 residues.